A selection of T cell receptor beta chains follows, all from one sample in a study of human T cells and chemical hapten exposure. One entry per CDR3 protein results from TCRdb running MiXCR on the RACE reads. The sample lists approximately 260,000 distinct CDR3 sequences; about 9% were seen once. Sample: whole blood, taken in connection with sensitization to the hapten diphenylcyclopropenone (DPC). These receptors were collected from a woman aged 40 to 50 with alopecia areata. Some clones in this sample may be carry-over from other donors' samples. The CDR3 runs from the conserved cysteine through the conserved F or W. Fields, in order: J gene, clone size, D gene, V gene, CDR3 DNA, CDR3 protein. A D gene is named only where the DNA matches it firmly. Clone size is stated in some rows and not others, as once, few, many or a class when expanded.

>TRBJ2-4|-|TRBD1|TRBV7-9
TGTGCCAGCAGTTATACAGGGGGCGGAAACATTCAGTACTTC
CASSYTGGGNIQYF
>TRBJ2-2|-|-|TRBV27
TGTGCCAGCAGTTTGTGGCAGGCAGCAGGGGAGCTGTTTTTT
CASSLWQAAGELFF
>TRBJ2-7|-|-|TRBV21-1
TGTGCCAGCAGCAAAGATCCCCCCGGCGCGATCAGGGAATTGGGCGAGCAGTACTTC
CASSKDPPGAIRELGEQYF
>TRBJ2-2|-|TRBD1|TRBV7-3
TGTGCCAGCAGCTTAAACAGGGGGCGCGTAAGCACCGGGGAGCTGTTTTTT
CASSLNRGRVSTGELFF
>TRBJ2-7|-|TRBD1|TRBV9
TGTGCCAGCAGCGTAGCAGGGGGAAGCTCCTACGAGCAGTACTTC
CASSVAGGSSYEQYF
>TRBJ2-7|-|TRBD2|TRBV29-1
TGCAGCGTGGTTCTAGCGGGAGAGTTGGGTGAGCAGTACTTC
CSVVLAGELGEQYF
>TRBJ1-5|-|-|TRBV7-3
TGTGCCAGCAGCTCCCCTTGCACGGGGACCTACAATCAGCCCCAGCATTTT
CASSSPCTGTYNQPQHF
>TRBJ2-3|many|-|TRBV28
TGTGCCAGCAGTTTAATCGGCACAGATACGCAGTATTTT
CASSLIGTDTQYF
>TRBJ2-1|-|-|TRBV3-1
TGTGCCAGCAGCCAAGGAGCGGGCGAGCAGTTCTTC
CASSQGAGEQFF
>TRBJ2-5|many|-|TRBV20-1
TGCAGTGCAAATGGTCTAGAACAAGAGACCCAGTACTTC
CSANGLEQETQYF
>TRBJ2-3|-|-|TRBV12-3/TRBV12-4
TGTGCCAGCAGCTGGGGAGGAAGGGCAGATACGCAGTATTTT
CASSWGGRADTQYF
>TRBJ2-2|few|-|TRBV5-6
TGTGCCAGCAGCTTGGGGCGAGTAGCCACCGGGGAGCTGTTTTTT
CASSLGRVATGELFF
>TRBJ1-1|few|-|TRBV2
TGTGCCAGCAGTAGACAGCTATCGAACACTGAAGCTTTCTTT
CASSRQLSNTEAFF
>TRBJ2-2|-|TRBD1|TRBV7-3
TGTGCCAGCAGCCCGACAGGGGCCCCCGGGGAGCTGTTTTTT
CASSPTGAPGELFF
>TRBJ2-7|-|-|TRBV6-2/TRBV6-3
TGTGCCAGCAGTTACTCGAAGGTTTTTGGACTGACCTACGAGCAGTACTTC
CASSYSKVFGLTYEQYF
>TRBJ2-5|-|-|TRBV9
TGTGCCAGCAGCGTAGGGGCGACCTTTCAAGAGACCCAGTACTTC
CASSVGATFQETQYF
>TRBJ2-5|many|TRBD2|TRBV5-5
TGTGCCAGCAGCCTTGGGGCTAGCGGGAGGGCCTGGGGGACCCAGTACTTC
CASSLGASGRAWGTQYF
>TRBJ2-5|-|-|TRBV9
TGTGCCAGCAGCGTAGGTTCAGGGAGCGAAGAGACCCAGTACTTC
CASSVGSGSEETQYF
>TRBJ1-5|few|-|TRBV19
TGTGCCATCGGTATGGGAGGCAATCAGCCCCAGCATTTT
CAIGMGGNQPQHF
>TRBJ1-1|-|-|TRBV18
TGTGCCAGCTCACCGCAGGGGAAGTTGAACACTGAAGCTTTCTTT
CASSPQGKLNTEAFF
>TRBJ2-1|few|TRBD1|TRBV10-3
TGTGCCATCAGGCCTGGGCAGGGGGCAAGTGAGCAGTTCTTC
CAIRPGQGASEQFF
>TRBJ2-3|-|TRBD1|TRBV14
TGTGCCAGCAGCATGACAGGGGTCTTCCCAGATACGCAGTATTTT
CASSMTGVFPDTQYF
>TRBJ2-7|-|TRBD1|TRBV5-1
TGCGCCAGCAGCGGATCCGGGACAGCGCGAGAGTACTTC
CASSGSGTAREYF
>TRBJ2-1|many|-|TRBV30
TGTGCCTGGAGTGTACCAGGGTGGGTCAATGAGCAGTTCTTC
CAWSVPGWVNEQFF
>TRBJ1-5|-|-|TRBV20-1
TGCAGTGCCAGACGGGCAGGGACCCCCAATCAGCCCCAGCATTTT
CSARRAGTPNQPQHF
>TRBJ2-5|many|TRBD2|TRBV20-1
TGCAGTGCTAGAGATACCGGGACTAGCGGTAAAGAGACCCAGTACTTC
CSARDTGTSGKETQYF
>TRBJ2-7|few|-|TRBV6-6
TGTGCCAGCACCCAGGTGATACTGAGCTCCTACGAGCAGTACTTC
CASTQVILSSYEQYF
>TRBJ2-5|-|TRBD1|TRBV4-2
TGTGCCAGCAGCCGGACAGGGCTGAGAGAGACCCAGTACTTC
CASSRTGLRETQYF
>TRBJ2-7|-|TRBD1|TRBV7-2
TGTGCCAGCAGCTCAGGACAGGGGCCTCCTTACGAGCAGTACTTC
CASSSGQGPPYEQYF
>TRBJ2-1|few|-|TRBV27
TGTGCCAGCAATCAGGCCGGGAGCCTATTTAACAATGAGCAGTTCTTC
CASNQAGSLFNNEQFF
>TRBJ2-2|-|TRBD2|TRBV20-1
TGCAGTGCTAGTCGCTTCGCCCCGGGACTAACCTACACCGGGGAGCTGTTTTTT
CSASRFAPGLTYTGELFF
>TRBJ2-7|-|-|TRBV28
TGTGCCAGCAGTTCCCTTGACGGGAAAGGGGGCGAGCAGTACTTC
CASSSLDGKGGEQYF
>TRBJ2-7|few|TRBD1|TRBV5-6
TGTGCCAGCAGCTCGCTGTCGAGGACAGGGTCTGGCGAGCAGTACTTC
CASSSLSRTGSGEQYF
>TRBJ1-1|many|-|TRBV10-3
TGTGCCATCAGTGAGTCGAGGGACACTGAAGCTTTCTTT
CAISESRDTEAFF
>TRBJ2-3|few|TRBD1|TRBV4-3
TGCGCCAGCAGCCAAGATCTCTCGGACAGGTTAGATACGCAGTATTTT
CASSQDLSDRLDTQYF
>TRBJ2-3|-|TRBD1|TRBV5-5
TGTGCCAGCAGCTGGATGACAGGGCGGGCAGATACGCAGTATTTT
CASSWMTGRADTQYF
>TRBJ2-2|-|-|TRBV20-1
TGCAGTGCTATCCCTCCCATGCAGAGGGGGTACTACACCGGGGAGCTGTTTTTT
CSAIPPMQRGYYTGELFF
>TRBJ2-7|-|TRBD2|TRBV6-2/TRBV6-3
TGTGCCAGCAATTGGCTAGCGGGAGGCTACGAGCAGTACTTC
CASNWLAGGYEQYF
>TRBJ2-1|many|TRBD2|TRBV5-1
TGCGCCAGCAGCTCCATAGCGGGCGACTACAATGAGCAGTTCTTC
CASSSIAGDYNEQFF
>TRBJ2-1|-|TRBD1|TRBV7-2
TGTGCCAGCAGCTTCTCCCAGAGGACAGGGCTTCTCAATGAGCAGTTCTTC
CASSFSQRTGLLNEQFF
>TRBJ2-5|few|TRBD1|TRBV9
TGTGCCAGCAGCGCGAGACAGGGGCAGGACGAGACCCAGTACTTC
CASSARQGQDETQYF
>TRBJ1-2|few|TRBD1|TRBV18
TGTGCCAGCTCACCCTCCGGGACAGGGGGCTTTTATGGCTACACCTTC
CASSPSGTGGFYGYTF